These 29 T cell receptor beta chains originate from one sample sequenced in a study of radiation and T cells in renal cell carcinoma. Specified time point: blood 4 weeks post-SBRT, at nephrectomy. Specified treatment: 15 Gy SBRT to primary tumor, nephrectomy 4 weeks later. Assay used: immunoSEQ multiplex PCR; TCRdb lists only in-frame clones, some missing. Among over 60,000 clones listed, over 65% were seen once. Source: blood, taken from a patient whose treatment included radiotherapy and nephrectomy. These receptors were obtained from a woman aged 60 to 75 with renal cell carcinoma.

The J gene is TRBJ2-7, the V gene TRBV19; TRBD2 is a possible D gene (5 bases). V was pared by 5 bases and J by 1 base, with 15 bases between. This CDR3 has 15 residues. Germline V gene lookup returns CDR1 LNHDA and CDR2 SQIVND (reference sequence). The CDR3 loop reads CASSPRTWESYEQYF. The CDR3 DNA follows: TGTGCCAGTAGTCCCCGGACCTGGGAGTCCTACGAGCAGTACTTC. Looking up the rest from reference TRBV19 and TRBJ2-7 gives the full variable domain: DGGITQSPKYLFRKEGQNVTLSCEQNLNHDAMYWYRQDPGQGLRLIYYSQIVNDFQKGDIAEGYSVSREKKESFPLTVTSAQKNPTAFYLCASSPRTWESYEQYFGPGTRLTVT.

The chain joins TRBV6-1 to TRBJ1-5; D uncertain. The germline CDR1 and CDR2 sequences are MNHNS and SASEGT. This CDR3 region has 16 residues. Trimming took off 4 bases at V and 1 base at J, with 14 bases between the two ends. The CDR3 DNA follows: TGTGCCAGCAGTGCCCCTAGGGTATTGAGCAATCAGCCCCAGCATTTT. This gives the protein CASSAPRVLSNQPQHF.

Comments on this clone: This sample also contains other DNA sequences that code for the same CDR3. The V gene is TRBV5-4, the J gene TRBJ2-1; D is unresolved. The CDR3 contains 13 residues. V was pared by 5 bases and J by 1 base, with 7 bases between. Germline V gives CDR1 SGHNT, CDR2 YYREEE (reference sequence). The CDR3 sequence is CASRTDSYNEQFF. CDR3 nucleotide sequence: TGTGCCAGCAGAACGGATTCCTACAATGAGCAGTTCTTC.

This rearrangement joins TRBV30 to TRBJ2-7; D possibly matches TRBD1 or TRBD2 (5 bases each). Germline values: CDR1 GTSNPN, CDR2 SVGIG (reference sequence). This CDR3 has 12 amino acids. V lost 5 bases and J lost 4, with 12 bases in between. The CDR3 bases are TGTGCCTGGGGGGGTGATGGATACGAGCAGTACTTC. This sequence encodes CAWGGDGYEQYF.

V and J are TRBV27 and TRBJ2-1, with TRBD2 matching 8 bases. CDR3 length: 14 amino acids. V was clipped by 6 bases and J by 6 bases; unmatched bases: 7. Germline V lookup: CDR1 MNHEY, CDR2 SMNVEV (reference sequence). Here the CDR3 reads CASSPWLAGNEQFF. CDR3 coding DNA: TGTGCCAGCAGCCCCTGGCTAGCGGGCAATGAGCAGTTCTTC.

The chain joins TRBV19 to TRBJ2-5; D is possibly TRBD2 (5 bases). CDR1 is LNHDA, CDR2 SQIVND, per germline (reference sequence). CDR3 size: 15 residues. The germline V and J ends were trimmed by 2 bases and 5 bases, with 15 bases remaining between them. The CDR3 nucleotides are TGTGCCAGTAGTATACCCGGACTGGGTGGCGAGACCCAGTACTTC. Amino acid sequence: CASSIPGLGGETQYF.

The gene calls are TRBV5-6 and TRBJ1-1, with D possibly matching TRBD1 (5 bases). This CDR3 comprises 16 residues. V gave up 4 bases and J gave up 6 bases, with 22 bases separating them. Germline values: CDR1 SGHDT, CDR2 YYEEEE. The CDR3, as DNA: TGTGCCAGCAGCCTTGAAGGACACCGCGTATTCCCTGAAGCTTTCTTT. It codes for CASSLEGHRVFPEAFF.

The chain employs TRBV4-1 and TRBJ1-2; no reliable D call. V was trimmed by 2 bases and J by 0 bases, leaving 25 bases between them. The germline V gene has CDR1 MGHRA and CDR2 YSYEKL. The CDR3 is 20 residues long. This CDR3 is CASSQPEMRFQLNANYGYTF. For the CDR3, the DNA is TGCGCCAGCAGCCAACCCGAAATGAGGTTCCAGCTAAATGCTAACTATGGCTACACCTTC.

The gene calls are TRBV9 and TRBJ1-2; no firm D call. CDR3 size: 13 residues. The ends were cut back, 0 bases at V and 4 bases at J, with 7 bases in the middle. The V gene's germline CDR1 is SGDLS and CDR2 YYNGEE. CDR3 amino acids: CASSVGGSYGYTF. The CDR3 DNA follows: TGTGCCAGCAGCGTAGGCGGAAGCTATGGCTACACCTTC. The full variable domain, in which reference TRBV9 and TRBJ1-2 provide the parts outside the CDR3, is DSGVTQTPKHLITATGQRVTLRCSPRSGDLSVYWYQQSLDQGLQFLIQYYNGEERAKGNILERFSAQQFPDLHSELNLSSLELGDSALYFCASSVGGSYGYTFGSGTRLTVV.

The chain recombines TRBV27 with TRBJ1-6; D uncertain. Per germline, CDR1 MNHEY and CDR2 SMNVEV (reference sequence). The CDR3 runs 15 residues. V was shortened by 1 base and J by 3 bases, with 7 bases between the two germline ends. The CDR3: CASSLYVDYNSPLHF. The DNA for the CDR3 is TGTGCCAGCAGTTTATACGTCGACTATAATTCACCCCTCCACTTT.

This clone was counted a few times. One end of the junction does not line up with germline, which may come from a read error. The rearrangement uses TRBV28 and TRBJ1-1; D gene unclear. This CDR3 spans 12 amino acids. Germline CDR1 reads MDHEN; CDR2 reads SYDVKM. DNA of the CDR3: TGTGCCAGCAGCTTATGGGACACTGAAGCTTTCTTT. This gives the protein CASSLWDTEAFF.

CDR3 coding DNA: TGTGCCAGCAGCTTGCTCCGACTAGCGGGAGGCTCCTCCTACAATGAGCAGTTCTTC. Amino acid sequence: CASSLLRLAGGSSYNEQFF. This sequence joins TRBV5-6 and TRBJ2-1; TRBD2 matches 13 bases. Trimming took 1 base from V and 0 from J; bases not matched to a gene: 7. From germline, CDR1 is SGHDT and CDR2 YYEEEE. The CDR3 extends over 19 amino acids.

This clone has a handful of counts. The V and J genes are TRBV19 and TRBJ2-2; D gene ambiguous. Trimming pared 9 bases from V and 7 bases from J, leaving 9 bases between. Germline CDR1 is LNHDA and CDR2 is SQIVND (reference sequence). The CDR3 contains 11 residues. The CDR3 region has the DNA TGTGCCAGCCTCTTCGGCGGGGAGCTGTTTTTT. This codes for CASLFGGELFF. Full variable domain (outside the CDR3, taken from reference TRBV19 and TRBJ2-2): DGGITQSPKYLFRKEGQNVTLSCEQNLNHDAMYWYRQDPGQGLRLIYYSQIVNDFQKGDIAEGYSVSREKKESFPLTVTSAQKNPTAFYLCASLFGGELFFGEGSRLTVL.

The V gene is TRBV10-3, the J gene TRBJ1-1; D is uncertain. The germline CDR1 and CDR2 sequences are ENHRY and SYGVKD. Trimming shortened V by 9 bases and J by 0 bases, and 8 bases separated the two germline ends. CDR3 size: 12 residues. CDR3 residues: CAISTMNTEAFF. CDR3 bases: TGTGCCATTTCGACTATGAACACTGAAGCTTTCTTT.

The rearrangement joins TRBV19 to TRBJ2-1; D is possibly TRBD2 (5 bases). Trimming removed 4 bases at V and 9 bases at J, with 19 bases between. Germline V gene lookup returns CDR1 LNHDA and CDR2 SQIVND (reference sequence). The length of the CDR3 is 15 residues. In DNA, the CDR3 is TGTGCCAGTAGTAAGGAAGCTAGAGGGCTCTCTGAGCAGTTCTTC. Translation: CASSKEARGLSEQFF.

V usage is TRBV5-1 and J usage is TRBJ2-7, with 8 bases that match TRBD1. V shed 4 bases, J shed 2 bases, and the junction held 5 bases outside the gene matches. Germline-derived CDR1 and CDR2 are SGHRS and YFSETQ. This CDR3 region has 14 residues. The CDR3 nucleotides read TGCGCCAGCAGCCGGGGACAGGTACCCTACGAGCAGTACTTC. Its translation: CASSRGQVPYEQYF.

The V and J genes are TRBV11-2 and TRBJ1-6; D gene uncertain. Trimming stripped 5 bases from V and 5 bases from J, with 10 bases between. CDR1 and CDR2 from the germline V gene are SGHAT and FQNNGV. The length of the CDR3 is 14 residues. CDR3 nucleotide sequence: TGTGCCAGCAGCCTTCGACAAAATAATTCACCCCTCCACTTT. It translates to CASSLRQNNSPLHF.

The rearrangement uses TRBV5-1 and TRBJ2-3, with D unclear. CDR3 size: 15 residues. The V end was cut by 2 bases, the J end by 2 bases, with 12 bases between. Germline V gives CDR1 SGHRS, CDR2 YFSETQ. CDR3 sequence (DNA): TGCGCCAGCAGCTTAAGACACCGGCTCACAGATACGCAGTATTTT. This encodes CASSLRHRLTDTQYF.

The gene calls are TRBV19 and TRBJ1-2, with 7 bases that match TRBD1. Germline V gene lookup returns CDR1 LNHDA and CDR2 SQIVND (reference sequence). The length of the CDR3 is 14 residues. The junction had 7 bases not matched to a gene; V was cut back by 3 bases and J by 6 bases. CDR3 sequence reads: CASSITPGGDGYTF. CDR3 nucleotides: TGTGCCAGTAGTATCACCCCAGGGGGGGATGGCTACACCTTC.

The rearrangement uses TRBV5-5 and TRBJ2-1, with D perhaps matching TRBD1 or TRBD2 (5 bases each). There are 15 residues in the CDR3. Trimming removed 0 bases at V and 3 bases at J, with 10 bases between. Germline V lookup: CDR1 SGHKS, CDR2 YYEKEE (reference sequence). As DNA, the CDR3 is TGTGCCAGCAGCTTGGAATGGGACGGCTACAATGAGCAGTTCTTC. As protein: CASSLEWDGYNEQFF.

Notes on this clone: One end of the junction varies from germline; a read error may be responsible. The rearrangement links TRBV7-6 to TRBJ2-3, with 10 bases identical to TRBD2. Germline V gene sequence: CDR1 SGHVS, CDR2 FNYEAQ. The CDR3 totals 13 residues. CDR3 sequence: CASSLAGGRGQYF. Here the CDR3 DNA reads TGTGCCAGCAGTTTAGCGGGGGGCCGGGGGCAGTATTTT.

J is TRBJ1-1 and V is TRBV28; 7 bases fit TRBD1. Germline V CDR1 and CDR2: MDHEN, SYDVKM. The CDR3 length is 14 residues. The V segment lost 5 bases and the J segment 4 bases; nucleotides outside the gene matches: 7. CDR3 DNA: TGTGCCAGCAGTATTCGACAGGGTGGCACTGAAGCTTTCTTT. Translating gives CASSIRQGGTEAFF.

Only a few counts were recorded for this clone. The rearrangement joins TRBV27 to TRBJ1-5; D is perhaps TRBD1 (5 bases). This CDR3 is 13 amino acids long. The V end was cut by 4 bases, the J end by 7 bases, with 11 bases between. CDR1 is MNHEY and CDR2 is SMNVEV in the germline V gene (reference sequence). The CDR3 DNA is TGTGCCAGCAGTTGGCAGGGTGGCCAGCCCCAGCATTTT. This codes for CASSWQGGQPQHF.

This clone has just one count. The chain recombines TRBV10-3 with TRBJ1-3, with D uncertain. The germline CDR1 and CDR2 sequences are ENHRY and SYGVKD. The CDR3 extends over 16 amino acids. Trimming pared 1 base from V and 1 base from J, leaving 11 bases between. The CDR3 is CAISELYRDSGNTIYF. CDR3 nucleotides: TGTGCCATCAGTGAGTTGTATAGGGATTCTGGAAACACCATATATTTT.

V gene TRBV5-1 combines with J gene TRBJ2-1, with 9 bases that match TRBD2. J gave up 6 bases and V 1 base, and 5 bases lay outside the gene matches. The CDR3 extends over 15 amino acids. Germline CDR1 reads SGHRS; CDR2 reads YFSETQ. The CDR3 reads CASSLSGTSSNEQFF. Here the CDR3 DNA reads TGCGCCAGCAGCTTGTCGGGGACTAGCAGCAATGAGCAGTTCTTC.

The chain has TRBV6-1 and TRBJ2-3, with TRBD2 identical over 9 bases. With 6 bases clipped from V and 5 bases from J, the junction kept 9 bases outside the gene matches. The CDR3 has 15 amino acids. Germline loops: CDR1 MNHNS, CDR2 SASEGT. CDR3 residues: CASRRVSGGGDTQYF. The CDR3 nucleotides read TGTGCCAGCAGGAGGGTTAGCGGGGGCGGAGATACGCAGTATTTT.

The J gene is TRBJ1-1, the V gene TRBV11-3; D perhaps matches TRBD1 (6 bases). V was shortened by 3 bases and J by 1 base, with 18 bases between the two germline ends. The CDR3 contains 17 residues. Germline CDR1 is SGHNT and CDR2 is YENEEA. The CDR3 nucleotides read TGTGCCAGCAGCTTGGTGGGGGCGTTAGAAACGAACACTGAAGCTTTCTTT. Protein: CASSLVGALETNTEAFF.

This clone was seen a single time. CDR3: CASSLLAGGGVLYEQYF. Written as DNA, the CDR3 is TGTGCCAGCAGTTTATTGGCGGGGGGTGGGGTTCTGTACGAGCAGTACTTC. This chain joins TRBV27 and TRBJ2-7; 8 positions agree with TRBD2. The trim removed 1 base at V and 4 bases at J, leaving 12 bases unmatched. This CDR3 region has 17 residues. Germline values: CDR1 MNHEY, CDR2 SMNVEV (reference sequence).

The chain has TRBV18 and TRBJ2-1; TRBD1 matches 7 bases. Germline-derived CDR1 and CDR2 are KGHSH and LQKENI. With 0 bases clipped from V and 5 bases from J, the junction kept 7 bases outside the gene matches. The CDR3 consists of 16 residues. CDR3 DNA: TGTGCCAGCTCACCACCGTTACAGGGGATCCACAATGAGCAGTTCTTC. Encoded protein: CASSPPLQGIHNEQFF.